The TCR beta chain described here comes from a study of pediatric ulcerative colitis. Findings and limits, study-wide: Repertoires came from total lymphocyte DNA, so rare subsets like regulatory T cells may be missed. Blood-rectal clonal overlap within each person was significantly higher in ulcerative colitis patients than controls.

V was shortened by 4 bases and J by 4 bases, with 11 bases between the two germline ends. CDR1 is MRHNA and CDR2 is SNTAGT in the germline V gene. The CDR3 extends over 14 amino acids. One to two pinch biopsies were taken from the rectum during colonoscopy. The assay was immunoSEQ multiplex PCR, and TCRdb's table has in-frame clones only and misses some. Among 20,000 to 25,000 clones listed, 55% to 85% were seen once. A word on this clone: No antigen is known for it.

The sequence was collected from a boy younger than 18 with severe ulcerative colitis. The genes are TRBV6-4 and TRBJ2-1, with D possibly matching TRBD2 (5 bases). What was sequenced was gut tissue. CDR3 sequence: CASSAGGRYNEQFF. CDR3 in DNA: TGTGCCAGCAGTGCGGGCGGGCGATACAATGAGCAGTTCTTC.